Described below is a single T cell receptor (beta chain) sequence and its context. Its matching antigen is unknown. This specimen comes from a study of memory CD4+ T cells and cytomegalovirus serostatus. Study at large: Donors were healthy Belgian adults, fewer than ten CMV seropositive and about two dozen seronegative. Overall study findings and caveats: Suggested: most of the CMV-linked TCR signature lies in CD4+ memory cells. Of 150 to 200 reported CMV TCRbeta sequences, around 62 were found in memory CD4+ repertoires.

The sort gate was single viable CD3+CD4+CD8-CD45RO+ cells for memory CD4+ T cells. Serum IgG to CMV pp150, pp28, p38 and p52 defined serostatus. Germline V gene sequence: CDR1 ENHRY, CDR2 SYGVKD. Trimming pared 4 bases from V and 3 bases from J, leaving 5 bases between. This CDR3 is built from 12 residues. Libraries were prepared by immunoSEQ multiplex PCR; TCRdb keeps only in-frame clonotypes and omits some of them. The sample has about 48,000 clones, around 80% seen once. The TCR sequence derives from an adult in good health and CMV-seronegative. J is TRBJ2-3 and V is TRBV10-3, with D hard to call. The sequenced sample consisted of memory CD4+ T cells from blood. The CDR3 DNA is TGTGCCATCAGTGTTGGGACAGATACGCAGTATTTT. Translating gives CAISVGTDTQYF.